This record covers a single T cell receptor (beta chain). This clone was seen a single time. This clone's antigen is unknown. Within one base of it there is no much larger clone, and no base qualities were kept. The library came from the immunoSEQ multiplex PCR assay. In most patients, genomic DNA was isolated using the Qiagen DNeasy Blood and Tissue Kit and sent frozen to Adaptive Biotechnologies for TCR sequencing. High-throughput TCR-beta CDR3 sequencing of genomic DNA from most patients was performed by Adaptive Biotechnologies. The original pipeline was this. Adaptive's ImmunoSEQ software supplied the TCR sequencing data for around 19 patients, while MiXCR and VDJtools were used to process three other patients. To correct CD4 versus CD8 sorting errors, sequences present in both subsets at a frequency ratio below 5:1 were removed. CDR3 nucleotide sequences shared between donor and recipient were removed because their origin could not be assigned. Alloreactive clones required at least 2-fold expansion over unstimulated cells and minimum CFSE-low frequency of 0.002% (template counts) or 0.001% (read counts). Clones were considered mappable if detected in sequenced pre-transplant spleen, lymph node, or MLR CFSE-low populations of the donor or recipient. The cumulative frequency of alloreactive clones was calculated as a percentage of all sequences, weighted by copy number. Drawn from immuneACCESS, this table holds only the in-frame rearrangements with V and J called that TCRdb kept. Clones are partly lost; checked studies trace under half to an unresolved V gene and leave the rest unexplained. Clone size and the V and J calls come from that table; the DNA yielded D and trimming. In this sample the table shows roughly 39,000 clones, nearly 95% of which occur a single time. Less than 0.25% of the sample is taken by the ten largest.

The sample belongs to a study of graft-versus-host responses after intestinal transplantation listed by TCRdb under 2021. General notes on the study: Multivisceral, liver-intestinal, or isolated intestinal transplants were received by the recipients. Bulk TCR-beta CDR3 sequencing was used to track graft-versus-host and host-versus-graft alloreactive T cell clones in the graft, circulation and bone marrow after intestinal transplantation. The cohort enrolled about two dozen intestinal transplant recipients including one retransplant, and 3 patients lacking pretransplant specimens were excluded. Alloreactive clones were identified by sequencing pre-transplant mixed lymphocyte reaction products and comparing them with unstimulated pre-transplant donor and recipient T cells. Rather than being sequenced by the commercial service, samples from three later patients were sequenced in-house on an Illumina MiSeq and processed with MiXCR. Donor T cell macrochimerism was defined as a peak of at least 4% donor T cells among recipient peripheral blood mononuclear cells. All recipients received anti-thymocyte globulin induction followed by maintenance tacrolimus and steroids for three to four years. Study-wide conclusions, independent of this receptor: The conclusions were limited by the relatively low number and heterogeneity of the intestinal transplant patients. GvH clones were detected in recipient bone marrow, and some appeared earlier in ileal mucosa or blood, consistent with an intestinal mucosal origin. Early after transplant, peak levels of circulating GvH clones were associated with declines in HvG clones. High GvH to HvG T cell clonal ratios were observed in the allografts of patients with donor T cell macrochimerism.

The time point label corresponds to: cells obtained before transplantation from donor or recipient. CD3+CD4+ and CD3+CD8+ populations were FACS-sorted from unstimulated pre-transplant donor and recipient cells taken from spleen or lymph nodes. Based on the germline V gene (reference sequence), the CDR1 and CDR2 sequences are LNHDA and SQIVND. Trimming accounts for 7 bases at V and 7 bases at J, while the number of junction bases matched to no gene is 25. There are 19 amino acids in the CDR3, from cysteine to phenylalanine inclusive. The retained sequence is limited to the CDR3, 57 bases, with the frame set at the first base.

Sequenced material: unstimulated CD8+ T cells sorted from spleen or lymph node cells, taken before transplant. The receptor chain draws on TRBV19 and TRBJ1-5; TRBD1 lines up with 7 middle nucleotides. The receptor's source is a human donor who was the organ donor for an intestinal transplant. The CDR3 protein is CASNKESGGGQTFRQPQHF. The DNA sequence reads TGTGCCAGTAATAAGGAGTCGGGCGGGGGACAGACCTTTAGGCAGCCCCAGCATTTT.